This T cell receptor beta chain was identified during a study of blood T cell repertoires in COVID-19. Study-level background: Donors in the United States, Italy and Spain gave samples during acute or convalescent COVID-19. Nucleic acid was either cDNA or gDNA, and it came from T cells, B-cell-depleted T cells, or PBMCs.

Under the authors' procedure: Scientists estimated how many nucleated cells there were by amplifying reference gene primers. Profiling relied on immunoSEQ multiplex PCR, and the TCRdb table lists in-frame clones only, not all of them. V and J calls and clone size are given by that table; D and trimming were obtained from the DNA. The data show a few hundred thousand clones, 85% to 90% seen once. The CDR3 covers 13 residues. Trimming took 3 bases from V and 2 from J, leaving 8 bases between them. The gene calls are TRBV12-3 or TRBV12-4 and TRBJ2-7; D perhaps matches TRBD1 (6 bases). The sequenced material came from peripheral blood. This clonotype was sampled from a man in his thirties or forties with acute or convalescent COVID-19. DNA of the CDR3: TGTGCCAGCAGTTTGGACAGCGCCTACGAGCAGTACTTC. This encodes CASSLDSAYEQYF.